This TCR beta chain was retrieved from a study of patients and donors after allogeneic stem cell transplantation. TCRdb re-called the RT-PCR reads through MiXCR, storing one row per CDR3 protein. The sample holds more than 150,000 distinct CDR3 sequences, approximately 25% seen once. The germline CDR1 and CDR2 sequences are KGHSH and LQKENI. The CDR3 consists of 13 residues. The ends were cut back, 3 bases at V and 5 bases at J, with 8 bases in the middle. This clonotype occurred a few times. The receptor was isolated from a human donor who was either an allogeneic HSCT recipient or a stem cell or donor lymphocyte infusion donor (not recorded which). It is not recorded whose cells these are; they may come from a transplant donor. The specimen was blood, either unsorted or a sorted T cell fraction (not recorded which). The V call is TRBV18, the J call TRBJ2-1; D is uncertain. CDR3 sequence: CASSPGMDNEQFF. CDR3 in DNA: TGTGCCAGCTCACCTGGGATGGACAATGAGCAGTTCTTC.